What follows are 14 T cell receptor beta chains derived from one specimen sequenced in a study of regulatory T cells in long-lasting Graves disease (dated by TCRdb to the early 2020s). The method behind the library was multiplex PCR. TCRdb names Illumina HiSeq 4000 as the instrument used. iRepertoire HTBI primers and Arm-PCR amplification of CDR3 regions were used to construct TCR beta libraries. TCRdb reworked the public reads: Q25 trimming with fastp, MiXCR clone assembly, productive beta chains retained. Each entry merges the rows of one CDR3 protein and shows their most common DNA and genes. The sample table contains 450,000 to 600,000 distinct CDR3 sequences; only one count was recorded for 15% to 20% of them. Approximately 12% of the sample is taken by the ten largest. Taken with the paper, the label for time point translates to: newly diagnosed GD, antithyroid drugs for less than 3 months. RNA was extracted from PBMCs in TRIzol for both TCR sequencing and RNA sequencing.

These data also featured in a second study, about T cells in Graves' hyperthyroidism and ophthalmopathy.

Sequences were derived from peripheral blood mononuclear cells (PBMCs), sampled at new diagnosis, from a patient treated with antithyroid drugs. The receptors stem from a man in his forties with Graves disease. Donor details come from another sample of the same person, matched by shared clones.

This chain connects TRBV29-1 to TRBJ2-1; the match to TRBD1 covers 9 bases. From germline, CDR1 is SQVTM and CDR2 ANQGSEA. V shed 6 bases and J 10 bases; nucleotides not matched to a gene: 13. The CDR3 is made up of 14 amino acids. The CDR3 loop is CSVSGTGISYEQFF. In DNA, the CDR3 is TGCAGCGTAAGCGGGACAGGGATTTCCTACGAGCAGTTCTTC.

This clonotype was found many times. The V gene is TRBV29-1, the J gene TRBJ2-7, with no clear D. Germline CDR1 and CDR2: SQVTM and ANQGSEA. CDR3 size: 12 residues. V gave up 3 bases and J gave up 0 bases, with 6 bases separating them. The CDR3 region is CSVEVSSYEQYF. In DNA, the CDR3 is TGCAGCGTTGAGGTCAGCTCCTACGAGCAGTACTTC.

This clonotype was seen a few times. The V and J genes are TRBV24-1 and TRBJ2-1, with D perhaps matching TRBD2 (6 bases). The ends were cut back, 4 bases at V and 13 bases at J, with 13 bases in the middle. This CDR3 is built from 12 residues. Per the germline V gene, CDR1 is KGHDR and CDR2 is SFDVKD. In DNA, the CDR3 is TGTGCCACCAGTGAGGACCCGGGACTCCAGTTCTTC. It yields the protein CATSEDPGLQFF.

The V gene is TRBV29-1, the J gene TRBJ1-1, with D uncertain. Germline values: CDR1 SQVTM, CDR2 ANQGSEA. Trimming cost V 2 bases and J 0 bases, with 7 bases left between them. This CDR3 comprises 13 residues. The CDR3 reads CSVESGVNTEAFF. The CDR3, as DNA: TGCAGCGTTGAATCTGGGGTGAACACTGAAGCTTTCTTT. The whole variable domain, remainder taken from reference TRBV29-1 and TRBJ1-1, is SAVISQKPSRDICQRGTSLTIQCQVDSQVTMMFWYRQQPGQSLTLIATANQGSEATYESGFVIDKFPISRPNLTFSTLTVSNMSPEDSSIYLCSVESGVNTEAFFGQGTRLTVV.

This clonotype has at least ten counts. The chain uses TRBV12-5 and TRBJ2-2, with 9 bases aligning to TRBD1. V trimming: 2 bases; J trimming: 0 bases; junction bases outside the gene matches: 4. This CDR3 contains 17 residues. The germline V gene encodes CDR1 LGHNT and CDR2 FRNRAP. CDR3 sequence (DNA): TGTGCTAGTGGTTTGCCCGGGACAGGGACGAACACCGGGGAGCTGTTTTTT. Its translation: CASGLPGTGTNTGELFF.

This clonotype was seen repeatedly, ten times or more. The chain links TRBV5-1 to TRBJ2-1; TRBD2 might be the D (5 bases). From germline, CDR1 is SGHRS and CDR2 YFSETQ. This CDR3 comprises 15 residues. Deletions cut 3 bases from V and 3 bases from J, with 13 bases between. Written as DNA, the CDR3 is TGCGCCAGCAGCTCGGCGGGTGGGGTCTACAATGAGCAGTTCTTC. Its protein is CASSSAGGVYNEQFF.

This clonotype appeared many times. V gene TRBV27 combines with J gene TRBJ2-3; TRBD2 aligns across 9 bases. The CDR3 loop spans 18 amino acids. With V trimmed by 0 bases and J by 6 bases, 13 bases remained unmatched. Germline V gene lookup returns CDR1 MNHEY and CDR2 SMNVEV (reference sequence). The CDR3 DNA follows: TGTGCCAGCAGTTTATCAATCTGGGCTAGCGGGATAGATGATACGCAGTATTTT. It is translated as CASSLSIWASGIDDTQYF.

The chain joins TRBV30 to TRBJ2-1; perhaps TRBD2 as D (6 bases). CDR3 length: 14 residues. V was trimmed by 4 bases and J by 4 bases, leaving 14 bases between them. CDR1 is GTSNPN, CDR2 SVGIG, per germline (reference sequence). The CDR3 spells CAWNPGTAYNEQFF. The CDR3 DNA sequence: TGTGCCTGGAATCCCGGGACTGCGTACAATGAGCAGTTCTTC.

This clonotype was seen ten or more times. This chain links TRBV11-2 with TRBJ2-7, with TRBD1 identical over 8 bases. CDR1 is SGHAT and CDR2 is FQNNGV in the germline V gene. Trimming at V came to 6 bases and at J to 4 bases, leaving 8 bases not matched to a gene. The length of the CDR3 is 14 residues. The CDR3 DNA follows: TGTGCCAGCAGTAAACTGACAGGGGAATACGAGCAGTACTTC. Its translation: CASSKLTGEYEQYF.

Points on this clonotype: A read error is possible here, since a much larger clone lies one base away. The J gene is TRBJ2-1, the V gene TRBV5-1; D gene ambiguous. Germline loops: CDR1 SGHRS, CDR2 YFSETQ. Trimming shortened V by 2 bases and J by 10 bases, and 13 bases separated the two germline ends. This CDR3 spans 13 amino acids. The CDR3, as DNA: TGCGCCAGCAGCTTCGGGCCGGCCTACGAGCAGTTCTTC. This translates into CASSFGPAYEQFF.

This clonotype was recorded many times. The J gene is TRBJ1-1, the V gene TRBV20-1, with 7 positions matching TRBD1. The CDR3 totals 13 residues. V trimming: 5 bases; J trimming: 2 bases; junction bases outside the gene matches: 5. Per the germline V gene, CDR1 is DFQATT and CDR2 is SNEGSKA (reference sequence). The CDR3 nucleotides read TGCAGTGCTTTTGACAGGGAAAACACTGAAGCTTTCTTT. Translating gives CSAFDRENTEAFF.

This clonotype was counted only a few times. The genes are TRBV29-1 and TRBJ2-5; perhaps TRBD2 as D (6 bases). Trimming pared 5 bases from V and 5 bases from J, leaving 15 bases between. CDR1 and CDR2 (germline): SQVTM, ANQGSEA. CDR3 size: 13 residues. CDR3 residues: CSVPFGAGETQYF. As DNA, the CDR3 is TGCAGCGTTCCCTTCGGGGCGGGGGAGACCCAGTACTTC.

In its sample, this clonotype was seen many times. The rearrangement joins TRBV29-1 to TRBJ2-7; perhaps TRBD1 as D (5 bases). The germline CDR1 and CDR2 sequences are SQVTM and ANQGSEA. The V and J ends lost 6 bases and 0 bases respectively, with 9 bases between them. This CDR3 has 12 amino acids. The CDR3 here is CSVTVFSYEQYF. The CDR3 bases are TGCAGCGTGACAGTATTCTCCTACGAGCAGTACTTC.

This clonotype was seen ten or more times. The chain combines TRBV7-9 with TRBJ2-3, with TRBD2 matching 11 bases. Trimming took 5 bases from V and 3 from J; bases not matched to a gene: 4. This CDR3 has 15 residues. CDR1 SEHNR and CDR2 FQNEAQ come from the germline V gene (reference sequence). DNA for the CDR3: TGTGCCAGCAGCACTACTAGCGGGAGTACAGATACGCAGTATTTT. Its protein product is CASSTTSGSTDTQYF.